A selection of T cell receptor beta chains follows, all from one sample in a study of T cells in localized non-small cell lung cancer. TCRdb keeps only in-frame clones here, not all; method: immunoSEQ multiplex PCR. The table includes approximately 60,000 clones, 90% detected once. The specimen comprised peripheral blood, sampled before any cancer treatment. These receptor sequences come from a woman between 35 and 70 years old with stage I lung adenocarcinoma. Each CDR3 is given without its conserved first and last residue. The order of the fields is V gene, J gene, CDR3 protein.

V gene: TRBV19
J gene: TRBJ2-7
CDR3 protein: ASSIDRTGSGQY

V gene: TRBV19
J gene: TRBJ2-3
CDR3 protein: ASSIQLARGTDTQY

V gene: TRBV5-5
J gene: TRBJ1-2
CDR3 protein: ASSLSLVTNYGYT

V gene: TRBV19
J gene: TRBJ1-1
CDR3 protein: ASSLRSGMNTEAF

V gene: TRBV11-1
J gene: TRBJ1-1
CDR3 protein: ASSSGQGEAEAF

V gene: TRBV6-1
J gene: TRBJ2-5
CDR3 protein: ASGSGTGTQETQY

V gene: TRBV21-1
J gene: TRBJ1-5
CDR3 protein: ASSKGQHNQPQH

V gene: TRBV10-1
J gene: TRBJ2-2
CDR3 protein: ASSAGLANPTNTGELF

V gene: TRBV30
J gene: TRBJ1-5
CDR3 protein: AWSSRWGTANQPQH

V gene: TRBV5-1
J gene: TRBJ1-2
CDR3 protein: ASSNPGQGTFGYT

V gene: TRBV4-3
J gene: TRBJ2-5
CDR3 protein: ASGLTGGYGETQY

V gene: TRBV7-2
J gene: TRBJ1-1
CDR3 protein: ASSLDQGTYGEAF

V gene: TRBV28
J gene: TRBJ1-2
CDR3 protein: ASRRGQGGGYT

V gene: TRBV15
J gene: TRBJ2-7
CDR3 protein: ATGLDRAYEQY

V gene: TRBV4-2
J gene: TRBJ2-7
CDR3 protein: ASSQDKDIPYEQY

V gene: TRBV18
J gene: TRBJ2-6
CDR3 protein: ASHPGVGANVLT

V gene: TRBV7-2
J gene: TRBJ2-3
CDR3 protein: ASSLGLVTDTQY

V gene: TRBV6-5
J gene: TRBJ1-2
CDR3 protein: ASSEGADYGYT

V gene: TRBV7-2
J gene: TRBJ1-4
CDR3 protein: ASSLDPLGGGKLF

V gene: TRBV5-8
J gene: TRBJ2-1
CDR3 protein: ASSHLLAGGRGEQF

V gene: TRBV11-1
J gene: TRBJ1-1
CDR3 protein: ASSLDPTPEAF

V gene: TRBV5-1
J gene: TRBJ2-7
CDR3 protein: ASSLDAGGYEQY

V gene: TRBV15
J gene: TRBJ2-5
CDR3 protein: ATSRGPQETQY

V gene: TRBV7-9
J gene: TRBJ2-3
CDR3 protein: ASSPQGGALTDTQY

V gene: TRBV27
J gene: TRBJ1-6
CDR3 protein: ASSFRDRDNSPLH

V gene: TRBV28
J gene: TRBJ1-5
CDR3 protein: AHRGSNQPQH

V gene: TRBV27
J gene: TRBJ2-5
CDR3 protein: ASAAAGETQY

V gene: TRBV15
J gene: TRBJ1-1
CDR3 protein: ATSRPTSDRGTEAF

V gene: TRBV19
J gene: TRBJ2-2
CDR3 protein: ASSIEGNTGELF